This T cell receptor beta chain is from a study of blood T cell repertoires in COVID-19. Study-wide background: The United States, Italy and Spain provided the acute and convalescent COVID-19 samples.

Profiled with immunoSEQ multiplex PCR; TCRdb holds only in-frame clones, not every one. The sample contains 95,000 to 150,000 clones, about three quarters of which appear only once. This clone was recorded only once. J gave up 8 bases and V 10 bases, and 14 bases lay outside the gene matches. CDR1 is MGHDK and CDR2 is SYGVNS in the germline V gene. This CDR3 spans 15 amino acids. The chain uses TRBV25-1 and TRBJ2-4; 10 bases match TRBD2. The origin of this receptor is a human donor with acute or convalescent COVID-19. The donor label of this sample is uncertain. The sequenced sample consisted of peripheral blood. The CDR3 nucleotides are TGTGCCAACCCGGGGCTGAGCGGGGGGGAATACATTCAGTACTTC. Translation gives CANPGLSGGEYIQYF.